This TCR beta chain was captured by sequencing in a study of response to subunit inactivated influenza vaccine. This CDR3 is built from 13 residues. V was pared by 6 bases and J by 4 bases, with 15 bases between. The germline CDR1 and CDR2 sequences are SQVTM and ANQGSEA. TCRdb ran MiXCR on the RT-PCR reads and lists one entry per CDR3 protein. There are some 480,000 distinct CDR3 sequences in the sample; roughly 11% occur only once, and over 9.5% lies in the top ten. The J gene is TRBJ1-2, the V gene TRBV29-1; D gene uncertain. The clonotype originates from a man aged 45 to 65 who received an inactivated influenza vaccine. This sample comprised PBMCs from blood, obtained roughly 47 days after vaccination. The CDR3 coding sequence is TGCAGCGTCGCCTCAGGTTACGGCTATGGCTACACCTTC. As protein: CSVASGYGYGYTF.